The following is a T cell receptor beta chain sequence with its context. Participants were placed into cohorts based on the clinical history they reported. The data stem from a study of blood T cell repertoires in COVID-19. Study information: Acute and convalescent COVID-19 samples came from the United States, Italy and Spain. PBMCs, B-cell-depleted T cells, or T cells provided the cDNA or gDNA that made up the material.

Original processing methods: Reference gene primer amplification in the assay estimated nucleated cell counts. TCRdb keeps only in-frame clones here, not all; method: immunoSEQ multiplex PCR. V, J and clone size reflect that table, while D and trimming were determined from the DNA. This table has some 140,000 clones, 84% appearing once. Germline assignment: CDR1 LGHNA and CDR2 YSLEER. Trimming cost V 3 bases and J 10 bases; bases outside gene matches: 14. The CDR3 consists of 16 residues. This sequence originates from a man aged 40-49 years with acute COVID-19. The chain links TRBV4-3 to TRBJ2-1; 8 bases match TRBD2. Specimen: PBMCs or T cells enriched from blood (not recorded which). In DNA form, the CDR3 reads TGCGCCAGCAGCCAGCGAGGCGAGGCGGGAGGATACGAGCAGTTCTTC. Translating it yields CASSQRGEAGGYEQFF.